These 10 T cell receptor beta chains were all obtained from the same sample, sequenced in a study of T cells in Graves' hyperthyroidism and ophthalmopathy. Amplified TCR beta CDR3 regions came from RNA transcripts. The HTBI primer set drove a first-round RT-PCR of the TCR CDR3. TCRdb analysed the multiplex PCR reads with MiXCR anew, one entry per CDR3 protein. The sample lists 300,000 to 450,000 distinct CDR3 sequences; roughly 13% were seen once. Sequencing used blood. The receptors were sampled from a man under 40 with Graves' hyperthyroidism that later progressed to Graves' ophthalmopathy.

This clonotype occurred many times. The chain is built from TRBV5-5 and TRBJ2-2; 7 bases are shared with TRBD1. Trimming cost V 3 bases and J 9 bases; bases outside gene matches: 8. The germline V gene has CDR1 SGHKS and CDR2 YYEKEE (reference sequence). This CDR3 spans 14 amino acids. The CDR3 sequence is CASSSQGRGRELFF. CDR3 nucleotide sequence: TGTGCCAGCAGCTCACAGGGGAGAGGGAGGGAGCTGTTTTTT.

This clonotype has only a few counts. The CDR3 reads CASSRTGHNEQFF. CDR3 DNA: TGTGCCAGCAGCCGGACAGGTCACAATGAGCAGTTCTTC. The genes are TRBV7-3 and TRBJ2-1; TRBD1 aligns across 7 bases. V lost 5 bases to trimming and J lost 5 bases; unmatched junction nucleotides: 3. Looked up from germline, CDR1 is SGHTA and CDR2 is FQGTGA. This CDR3 spans 13 amino acids.

This clonotype occurred a few times. V usage is TRBV12-3 or TRBV12-4 and J usage is TRBJ2-7; D is unresolved. V lost 6 bases and J lost 1, with 10 bases in between. The CDR3 is made up of 13 amino acids. CDR3 nucleotides: TGTGCCAGCAGGAGACGGTTTTCCTACGAGCAGTACTTC. Its translation is CASRRRFSYEQYF.

This clonotype was found many times. This chain uses TRBV3-1 with TRBJ1-5; D is unresolved. This CDR3 is built from 12 residues. V lost 1 base to trimming and J lost 5 bases, with 3 bases between them. Germline V gene lookup returns CDR1 LGHDT and CDR2 YNNKEL (reference sequence). The CDR3, as DNA: TGTGCCAGCAGCCAAGGAGATCAGCCCCAGCATTTT. Its protein product is CASSQGDQPQHF.

This clonotype came up a few times. The J gene is TRBJ1-2, the V gene TRBV20-1, with 10 bases fitting TRBD1. CDR3 length: 14 amino acids. Germline lookup yields CDR1 DFQATT and CDR2 SNEGSKA (reference sequence). The trim removed 0 bases at V and 8 bases at J, leaving 6 bases unmatched. The CDR3 reads CSARDPGQGSGYTF. In DNA form, the CDR3 reads TGCAGTGCTAGAGACCCGGGACAGGGGAGCGGCTACACCTTC.

The chain carries TRBV4-1 and TRBJ2-1; D unresolved. The CDR3 totals 13 residues. The V gene's germline CDR1 is MGHRA and CDR2 YSYEKL. Trimming shortened V by 1 base and J by 6 bases, and 7 bases separated the two germline ends. The CDR3 sequence is CASSQAPGNEQFF. Here the CDR3 DNA reads TGCGCCAGCAGCCAAGCCCCTGGCAATGAGCAGTTCTTC.

This chain connects TRBV6-2 or TRBV6-3 to TRBJ1-2; TRBD1 might be the D (5 bases). Germline-derived CDR1 and CDR2 are MNHEY and SVGEGT. CDR3 length: 14 residues. Trimming removed 5 bases at V and 6 bases at J, with 16 bases between. CDR3 DNA sequence: TGTGCCAGCAGTACGGGACGTTTCCCTAATGGCTACACCTTC. Amino acids: CASSTGRFPNGYTF.

The V call is TRBV20-1, the J call TRBJ2-1; 16 bases align to TRBD2. V was pared by 2 bases and J by 8 bases, with 12 bases of the junction left unmatched. In germline, CDR1 is DFQATT, CDR2 SNEGSKA (reference sequence). The CDR3 is made up of 18 amino acids. DNA of the CDR3: TGCAGTGCTAGAATACTCCCGGGACTAGCGGGGGGGAGGTATGAGCAGTTCTTC. Its protein is CSARILPGLAGGRYEQFF.

This sequence joins TRBV4-1 and TRBJ1-1; TRBD1 agrees at 8 bases. The germline gives CDR1 MGHRA, CDR2 YSYEKL. CDR3 length: 16 residues. V lost 4 bases and J lost 0; bases outside the gene matches: 7. The CDR3 region is CASSLPQGALNTEAFF. As DNA, the CDR3 is TGCGCCAGCAGCCTACCCCAGGGGGCCTTGAACACTGAAGCTTTCTTT.

V usage is TRBV18 and J usage is TRBJ2-7, with 7 bases matching TRBD1. This CDR3 is 15 amino acids long. The germline V gene has CDR1 KGHSH and CDR2 LQKENI. With 2 bases clipped from V and 2 bases from J, the junction kept 6 bases outside the gene matches. Here the CDR3 reads CASSPADRAAYEQYF. DNA for the CDR3: TGTGCCAGCTCACCAGCCGACAGGGCCGCCTACGAGCAGTACTTC.